This entry lists 13 T cell receptor beta chains sequenced from one sample in a study of TIL therapy for anti-PD-1-resistant metastatic lung cancer. Time point: pre-treatment sample, taken before nivolumab and TIL therapy. This was the immunoSEQ v3 assay. Sequencing was performed with immunoSEQ multiplex PCR; in TCRdb, only in-frame clones are kept and a portion is missing. In the table there are some 45,000 clones, 86% of which are singletons. The sequencing used blood, collected at baseline. The receptor source for this set is a person aged 25 to 85 with non-small cell lung cancer.

This clone showed up just once. The V call is TRBV28, the J call TRBJ2-1; TRBD2 agrees at 10 bases. The CDR3 runs to 19 residues. V shed 4 bases, J shed 7 bases, and the junction held 19 bases outside the gene matches. Germline assignment: CDR1 MDHEN and CDR2 SYDVKM. DNA of the CDR3: TGTGCCAGCAGTTCGTATACCCCACTAGCGGGGAGGCGTGTAAATGAGCAGTTCTTC. Translated, it gives CASSSYTPLAGRRVNEQFF.

The J gene is TRBJ1-5, the V gene TRBV15; D not certain. The CDR3 consists of 14 residues. V lost 3 bases and J lost 2, with 8 bases in between. Per germline, CDR1 LNHNV and CDR2 YYDKDF (reference sequence). CDR3 DNA: TGTGCCACCAGCAGGGATAGGGGCAATCAGCCCCAGCATTTT. Translated, it gives CATSRDRGNQPQHF.

In nucleotides, the CDR3 is TGTGCCAGTAGTCCCAGGACAGTCCCTGGCTACACCTTC. Its translation is CASSPRTVPGYTF. This chain links TRBV19 with TRBJ1-2; TRBD1 is a possible D gene (6 bases). Germline V gene data show CDR1 as LNHDA and CDR2 as SQIVND (reference sequence). Trimming took 5 bases from V and 7 from J, leaving 14 bases between them. The CDR3 totals 13 residues. The full variable domain, with the rest looked up from reference TRBV19 and TRBJ1-2, is DGGITQSPKYLFRKEGQNVTLSCEQNLNHDAMYWYRQDPGQGLRLIYYSQIVNDFQKGDIAEGYSVSREKKESFPLTVTSAQKNPTAFYLCASSPRTVPGYTFGSGTRLTVV.

The chain joins TRBV29-1 to TRBJ2-1; 11 nucleotides agree with TRBD2. CDR3 length: 15 amino acids. The germline gives CDR1 SQVTM, CDR2 ANQGSEA. V shed 7 bases and J 0 bases; nucleotides not matched to a gene: 5. The CDR3, as DNA: TGCAGCGGGAGACTAGCGGGACGCTCCTACAATGAGCAGTTCTTC. Protein: CSGRLAGRSYNEQFF.

This rearrangement joins TRBV5-1 to TRBJ2-3; D is ambiguous. CDR3 length equals 14 residues. Germline V gene lookup returns CDR1 SGHRS and CDR2 YFSETQ. V lost 2 bases to trimming and J lost 5 bases, with 12 bases between them. CDR3 residues: CASSLVGMIDTQYF. The DNA of the CDR3 is TGCGCCAGCAGCTTAGTGGGGATGATAGATACGCAGTATTTT.

J is TRBJ2-5 and V is TRBV3-1 (or the pseudogene TRBV3-2), with 16 bases aligning to TRBD2. This CDR3 spans 18 amino acids. Germline V gene lookup returns CDR1 LGHDT and CDR2 YNNKEL (reference sequence). The ends lost 0 bases at V and 5 bases at J; junction bases unmatched: 6. The CDR3: CASSQEGTSGGAGETQYF. CDR3 DNA sequence: TGTGCCAGCAGCCAAGAGGGGACTAGCGGGGGGGCCGGCGAGACCCAGTACTTC.

The V gene is TRBV28, the J gene TRBJ1-1; possible D gene TRBD1, 6 bases. V was pared by 5 bases and J by 4 bases, with 11 bases between. CDR3 length: 13 residues. CDR1 is MDHEN and CDR2 is SYDVKM in the germline V gene. The CDR3 sequence is CASSGQRGTEAFF. The DNA of the CDR3 is TGTGCCAGCAGTGGACAGAGGGGCACTGAAGCTTTCTTT. The entire variable domain, with the rest obtained from reference TRBV28 and TRBJ1-1, is as follows: DVKVTQSSRYLVKRTGEKVFLECVQDMDHENMFWYRQDPGLGLRLIYFSYDVKMKEKGDIPEGYSVSREKKERFSLILESASTNQTSMYLCASSGQRGTEAFFGQGTRLTVV.

The rearrangement joins TRBV6-5 to TRBJ2-1; a weak D match, TRBD2 (5 bases). V dropped 6 bases and J dropped 3 bases, with 15 bases sitting between them. From germline, CDR1 is MNHEY and CDR2 SVGAGI. The CDR3 spans 15 residues. CDR3 region: CASRRTRSDYNEQFF. CDR3 sequence (DNA): TGTGCCAGCAGACGAACTAGGAGCGACTACAATGAGCAGTTCTTC.

This chain uses TRBV5-1 with TRBJ2-5; 10 nucleotides line up with TRBD2. Germline-derived CDR1 and CDR2 are SGHRS and YFSETQ. CDR3 size: 15 residues. Unmatched junction bases numbered 7, after V lost 6 bases and J lost 2 bases. CDR3 sequence reads: CASIPLAGSQETQYF. CDR3 in DNA: TGCGCCAGCATTCCACTAGCGGGATCACAAGAGACCCAGTACTTC.

The J gene is TRBJ2-4, the V gene TRBV27, with unresolved D. Germline V gene lookup returns CDR1 MNHEY and CDR2 SMNVEV (reference sequence). Trimming shortened V by 5 bases and J by 0 bases, and 5 bases separated the two germline ends. This CDR3 spans 13 amino acids. The CDR3 here is CASSTLAKNIQYF. CDR3 DNA sequence: TGTGCCAGCAGTACTCTAGCCAAAAACATTCAGTACTTC.

The CDR3 nucleotides read TGCGCCAGCAGCTCGGGACAGGTTCTCTCCTACGAGCAGTACTTC. Translating gives CASSSGQVLSYEQYF. The chain carries TRBV5-1 and TRBJ2-7; TRBD1 agrees at 8 bases. CDR3 length: 15 amino acids. From germline, CDR1 is SGHRS and CDR2 YFSETQ. V was pared by 3 bases and J by 0 bases, with 5 bases of the junction left unmatched.

DNA of the CDR3: TGCGCCAGCAGCTTGGAGGCAGGGGAGCAGTTCTTC. Translating gives CASSLEAGEQFF. The chain uses TRBV5-1 and TRBJ2-1; D is possibly TRBD1 (5 bases). Germline assignment: CDR1 SGHRS and CDR2 YFSETQ. With 0 bases removed from V and 10 bases from J, the gap between germline ends came to 8 bases. The CDR3 runs 12 residues. Drawing the rest from reference TRBV5-1 and TRBJ2-1, the complete variable domain is KAGVTQTPRYLIKTRGQQVTLSCSPISGHRSVSWYQQTPGQGLQFLFEYFSETQRNKGNFPGRFSGRQFSNSRSEMNVSTLELGDSALYLCASSLEAGEQFFGPGTRLTVL.

V gene TRBV24-1 combines with J gene TRBJ2-1, with a weak D call TRBD2 (6 bases). In germline, CDR1 is KGHDR, CDR2 SFDVKD. V lost 4 bases, J lost 0 bases, and 9 bases lay in between. The CDR3 sequence is 15 residues long. The CDR3 loop reads CATSETGSSYNEQFF. CDR3 bases: TGTGCCACCAGTGAGACCGGGAGCTCCTACAATGAGCAGTTCTTC.